The entry that follows covers one T cell receptor (beta chain) sequence. This entry belongs to a study of blood T cell repertoires in COVID-19. CDR3 length equals 14 residues. Per germline, CDR1 LGHNA and CDR2 YSLEER. Between the trimmed V and J ends, which lost 4 bases and 4 bases, there was a span of 13 bases. Data came from immunoSEQ multiplex PCR; TCRdb stores just in-frame clones and leaves some out. Among about 270,000 clones, less than 90% were seen once, and the ten largest hold 2.5% to 3%. The sequencing sample was made of PBMCs or T cells enriched from blood (not recorded which). The TCR sequence derives from a woman aged 50 to 60 who had recovered from COVID-19. The V and J genes are TRBV4-3 and TRBJ2-5, with D tentatively TRBD1 (6 bases). CDR3 protein: CASSRQLRGETQYF. As DNA, the CDR3 is TGCGCCAGCAGCCGACAGCTCAGGGGAGAGACCCAGTACTTC.